The 32 T cell receptor beta chains in this list originate from one sample, sequenced in a study of T cells in Graves' hyperthyroidism and ophthalmopathy. From RNA transcripts, TCR beta CDR3 regions were amplified. HTBI primers were used for first-round RT-PCR of the TCR CDR3. TCRdb itself ran the multiplex PCR reads through MiXCR, one entry per CDR3 protein. This table has about 680,000 distinct CDR3 sequences, approximately 40% appearing once. What was sequenced was blood. All receptors derive from a woman aged 40 to 50 with Graves' hyperthyroidism.

This clonotype was counted many times. This chain connects TRBV7-2 to TRBJ1-6, with D perhaps matching TRBD1 (6 bases). CDR1 and CDR2 from the germline V gene are SGHTA and FQGNSA. V was shortened by 5 bases and J by 7 bases, with 18 bases between the two germline ends. The CDR3 spans 16 residues. CDR3 loop: CASSLFRGRENSPLHF. The CDR3 DNA reads TGTGCCAGCAGCCTCTTTCGGGGGCGCGAGAATTCACCCCTCCACTTT.

The rearrangement uses TRBV29-1 and TRBJ2-5; D call uncertain. CDR3 size: 15 residues. Looked up from germline, CDR1 is SQVTM and CDR2 is ANQGSEA. Trimming stripped 0 bases from V and 2 bases from J, with 13 bases between. The CDR3 sequence is CSVEDQKIIQETQYF. DNA of the CDR3: TGCAGCGTTGAAGATCAGAAAATAATTCAAGAGACCCAGTACTTC.

V gene TRBV29-1 combines with J gene TRBJ2-6; 7 nucleotides align to TRBD1. J was trimmed by 5 bases and V by 1 base; bases with no gene match: 8. Per the germline V gene, CDR1 is SQVTM and CDR2 is ANQGSEA. The CDR3 has 16 residues. The DNA for the CDR3 is TGCAGCGTTGAAGGGCAGGGGGTGAATTGGGCCAACGTCCTGACTTTC. Its protein product is CSVEGQGVNWANVLTF.

This clonotype was seen more than once but under ten times. The genes are TRBV5-1 and TRBJ2-7; 7 bases line up with TRBD1. The CDR3 has 15 amino acids. Per the germline V gene, CDR1 is SGHRS and CDR2 is YFSETQ. With V trimmed by 4 bases and J by 3 bases, 10 bases remained unmatched. CDR3 sequence reads: CASSGRERDSYEQYF. CDR3 coding DNA: TGCGCCAGCAGCGGCCGGGAACGGGACAGCTACGAGCAGTACTTC.

This chain uses TRBV30 with TRBJ2-5; D is undetermined. V shed 1 base and J shed 4 bases, with 4 bases lying between them. This CDR3 has 11 amino acids. Germline V CDR1 and CDR2: GTSNPN, SVGIG (reference sequence). As DNA, the CDR3 is TGTGCCTGGAGTGCCCCAGAGACCCAGTACTTC. Protein sequence: CAWSAPETQYF.

V is TRBV7-2 and J is TRBJ1-1; tentatively, D is TRBD1 (5 bases). V was trimmed by 2 bases and J by 8 bases, leaving 12 bases between them. CDR3 length equals 13 residues. Germline V gene lookup returns CDR1 SGHTA and CDR2 FQGNSA. CDR3 bases: TGTGCCAGCAGCTTAAGTCAGGGTGTCGAAGCTTTCTTT. The encoded protein is CASSLSQGVEAFF. Combining the CDR3 with reference TRBV7-2 and TRBJ1-1 gives the whole variable domain GAGVSQSPSNKVTEKGKDVELRCDPISGHTALYWYRQSLGQGLEFLIYFQGNSAPDKSGLPSDRFSAERTGGSVSTLTIQRTQQEDSAVYLCASSLSQGVEAFFGQGTRLTVV.

This sequence joins TRBV2 and TRBJ1-2; D is possibly TRBD1 (6 bases). The CDR3 length is 13 residues. Trimming stripped 9 bases from V and 4 bases from J, with 15 bases between. In germline, CDR1 is SNHLY, CDR2 FYNNEI. The chain's CDR3 is CASSLVRGYGYTF. The CDR3 DNA follows: TGTGCCAGTAGCTTGGTCAGGGGCTATGGCTACACCTTC.

In its sample, this clonotype was seen a few times. The chain couples TRBV10-3 to TRBJ1-2, with a tentative D call TRBD1 (5 bases). V was pared by 10 bases and J by 8 bases, with 23 bases between. Germline-derived CDR1 and CDR2 are ENHRY and SYGVKD. The CDR3 covers 14 residues. The CDR3 sequence: CASSQAGRGEGYTF. The CDR3 DNA follows: TGTGCCAGCAGCCAGGCGGGGCGGGGAGAGGGCTACACCTTC.

This clonotype was counted many times. The chain joins TRBV2 to TRBJ1-4; D is uncertain. CDR1 SNHLY and CDR2 FYNNEI come from the germline V gene. This CDR3 spans 12 amino acids. The germline V and J ends were trimmed by 3 bases and 4 bases, with 3 bases remaining between them. The CDR3 spells CASSESNEKLFF. The DNA for the CDR3 is TGTGCCAGCAGTGAGAGTAATGAAAAACTGTTTTTT.

V is TRBV7-8 and J is TRBJ2-7, with 7 bases lining up with TRBD1. Matching the DNA end better, TRBJ2-1 makes the J call doubtful. The CDR3 consists of 11 residues. Germline V CDR1 and CDR2: SGHVS, FQNEAQ. The DNA of the CDR3 is TGTGCCAGCAGCCTGGGACAGAAGCAGTTCTTC. This codes for CASSLGQKQFF.

This rearrangement joins TRBV20-1 to TRBJ2-5; 14 positions agree with TRBD2. Looked up from germline, CDR1 is DFQATT and CDR2 is SNEGSKA (reference sequence). This CDR3 region has 17 residues. The V and J ends lost 5 bases and 5 bases, in that order; junction bases with no gene match: 13. CDR3 region: CSAEGLAGVGSRETQYF. The DNA of the CDR3 is TGCAGTGCTGAGGGACTAGCGGGGGTCGGAAGCAGGGAGACCCAGTACTTC.

This clonotype was counted a single time. This chain uses TRBV10-3 with TRBJ1-1; D is possibly TRBD1 (6 bases). The length of the CDR3 is 16 residues. Germline values: CDR1 ENHRY, CDR2 SYGVKD. The V end was cut by 10 bases, the J end by 1 base, with 22 bases between. CDR3 DNA: TGTGCCAGCTATAAGAAGCGGACAGCGCAGAACACTGAAGCTTTCTTT. This encodes CASYKKRTAQNTEAFF.

The chain joins TRBV2 to TRBJ2-2; 8 nucleotides agree with TRBD2. Germline lookup yields CDR1 SNHLY and CDR2 FYNNEI. The CDR3 length is 14 residues. The V and J ends lost 7 bases and 2 bases, in that order; junction bases with no gene match: 3. The chain's CDR3 is CASKLAENTGELFF. CDR3 DNA: TGTGCCAGCAAACTAGCGGAAAACACCGGGGAGCTGTTTTTT.

This chain joins TRBV10-3 and TRBJ2-7, with 12 bases matching TRBD2. Trimming removed 3 bases from V and 0 bases from J; junction bases left unmatched: 3. This CDR3 contains 16 residues. From germline, CDR1 is ENHRY and CDR2 SYGVKD. The CDR3, as DNA: TGTGCCATCAGTGAACGGACTAGCGGGAACTCCTACGAGCAGTACTTC. Its protein product is CAISERTSGNSYEQYF.

This clonotype was seen at least ten times. V is TRBV14 and J is TRBJ1-2, with 7 bases aligning to TRBD1. Per germline, CDR1 SGHDN and CDR2 FVKESK. This CDR3 has 13 residues. Trimming cost V 6 bases and J 3 bases; bases outside gene matches: 4. In DNA form, the CDR3 reads TGTGCCAGCAGTCGACAGGGCCACTATGGCTACACCTTC. Amino acid sequence: CASSRQGHYGYTF.

Notes on this clonotype: One base away lies a much larger clone, so this may be a sequencing read error. This rearrangement joins TRBV29-1 to TRBJ1-1, with D possibly TRBD1 on 5 matching bases. Deletions cut 7 bases from V and 0 bases from J, with 12 bases between. In germline, CDR1 is SQVTM, CDR2 ANQGSEA. This CDR3 is 13 amino acids long. CDR3 protein: CSAETEVNTEAFF. Written as DNA, the CDR3 is TGCAGCGCAGAGACAGAGGTGAACACTGAAGCTTTCTTT. Full variable domain (rest looked up from reference TRBV29-1 and TRBJ1-1): SAVISQKPSRDICQRGTSLTIQCQVDSQVTMMFWYRQQPGQSLTLIATANQGSEATYESGFVIDKFPISRPNLTFSTLTVSNMSPEDSSIYLCSAETEVNTEAFFGQGTRLTVV.

This clonotype showed up many times. The V gene is TRBV6-1, the J gene TRBJ1-6; possible D gene TRBD1, 6 bases. CDR1 is MNHNS and CDR2 is SASEGT in the germline V gene. The CDR3 sequence is 15 residues long. The V gene lost 6 bases and the J gene lost 9 bases, with 18 bases spanning the gap. CDR3: CASSVDRARGSPLHF. The DNA of the CDR3 is TGTGCCAGCAGCGTGGACAGAGCACGAGGTTCACCCCTCCACTTT.

The CDR3 region is CASSEAGGVGETQYF. CDR3 sequence (DNA): TGCGCCAGCAGTGAGGCGGGGGGCGTAGGGGAGACCCAGTACTTC. This chain joins TRBV10-1 and TRBJ2-5; 8 bases map to TRBD2. This CDR3 is 15 amino acids long. Looked up from germline, CDR1 is WNHNN and CDR2 is SYGVQD (reference sequence). V was pared by 2 bases and J by 5 bases, with 7 bases of the junction left unmatched.

This chain connects TRBV7-2 to TRBJ2-3; 7 nucleotides align to TRBD2. The CDR3 covers 16 residues. The junction had 3 bases not matched to a gene; V was cut back by 0 bases and J by 0 bases. Per germline, CDR1 SGHTA and CDR2 FQGNSA. This CDR3 reads CASSLASGASTDTQYF. The CDR3 nucleotides read TGTGCCAGCAGCTTAGCCAGCGGGGCTAGCACAGATACGCAGTATTTT. Full variable domain (outside the CDR3, taken from reference TRBV7-2 and TRBJ2-3): GAGVSQSPSNKVTEKGKDVELRCDPISGHTALYWYRQSLGQGLEFLIYFQGNSAPDKSGLPSDRFSAERTGGSVSTLTIQRTQQEDSAVYLCASSLASGASTDTQYFGPGTRLTVL.

This sequence joins TRBV12-3 or TRBV12-4 and TRBJ2-2; 10 bases agree with TRBD2. This CDR3 contains 16 residues. V was pared by 4 bases and J by 7 bases, with 9 bases of the junction left unmatched. This CDR3 is CASSYWLAGEGGELFF. Written as DNA, the CDR3 is TGTGCCAGCAGTTACTGGCTAGCGGGAGAGGGCGGGGAGCTGTTTTTT.

The chain combines TRBV19 with TRBJ1-1; TRBD1 is a possible D gene (6 bases). Germline V lookup: CDR1 LNHDA, CDR2 SQIVND (reference sequence). Trimming took off 7 bases at V and 11 bases at J, with 14 bases between the two ends. The CDR3 totals 11 residues. CDR3 in amino acids: CASTVGDKAFF. CDR3 sequence (DNA): TGTGCCAGTACAGTGGGGGACAAGGCTTTCTTT.

Ten or more counts support this clonotype. V is TRBV7-8 and J is TRBJ1-5; D may be TRBD1 (5 bases). Germline V CDR1 and CDR2: SGHVS, FQNEAQ. The V and J ends lost 2 bases and 3 bases respectively, with 11 bases between them. This CDR3 spans 15 amino acids. In DNA form, the CDR3 reads TGTGCCAGCAGCTTAAGGGGAGAAGACAATCAGCCCCAGCATTTT. Residues: CASSLRGEDNQPQHF.

This clonotype appeared many times. The rearrangement uses TRBV2 and TRBJ2-7; 13 bases fit TRBD2. The germline gives CDR1 SNHLY, CDR2 FYNNEI. The junction had 17 bases not matched to a gene; V was cut back by 6 bases and J by 3 bases. This CDR3 is built from 19 residues. The CDR3 region is CASSSPTGTSGIGFYEQYF. DNA of the CDR3: TGTGCCAGCAGCTCCCCCACTGGGACTAGCGGGATTGGGTTCTACGAGCAGTACTTC.

This clonotype has at least ten counts. The chain recombines TRBV19 with TRBJ1-4, with D uncertain. The CDR3 spans 15 residues. CDR1 is LNHDA and CDR2 is SQIVND in the germline V gene (reference sequence). The ends were cut back, 5 bases at V and 1 base at J, with 11 bases in the middle. The CDR3 here is CASSPRTGTNEKLFF. The CDR3 DNA follows: TGTGCCAGTAGTCCTCGGACCGGAACTAATGAAAAACTGTTTTTT.

The V call is TRBV4-1, the J call TRBJ1-1; D is perhaps TRBD1 (5 bases). The V and J ends lost 9 bases and 1 base respectively, with 18 bases between them. CDR1 and CDR2 (germline): MGHRA, YSYEKL. The CDR3 length is 15 residues. For the CDR3, the DNA is TGCGCCAGTGACAGAGGAACCACCCAGAACACTGAAGCTTTCTTT. This sequence encodes CASDRGTTQNTEAFF.

This chain uses TRBV7-9 with TRBJ2-2; no clear D gene. Trimming removed 3 bases at V and 6 bases at J, with 8 bases between. The CDR3 consists of 13 residues. Germline V gene sequence: CDR1 SEHNR, CDR2 FQNEAQ (reference sequence). This CDR3 is CASSFLDPGELFF. In DNA form, the CDR3 reads TGTGCCAGCAGCTTTTTGGACCCCGGGGAGCTGTTTTTT.

The chain recombines TRBV10-3 with TRBJ2-7; maybe TRBD2 (6 bases). This CDR3 has 13 amino acids. The germline V and J ends were trimmed by 6 bases and 7 bases, with 16 bases remaining between them. Germline V gene sequence: CDR1 ENHRY, CDR2 SYGVKD. CDR3 residues: CAISDGGNNEQYF. In DNA form, the CDR3 reads TGTGCCATCAGCGACGGAGGGAACAATGAGCAGTACTTC.

This clonotype was observed many times. The J gene is TRBJ1-5, the V gene TRBV12-3 or TRBV12-4; D gene uncertain. The CDR3 spans 15 residues. Deletions cut 1 base from V and 0 bases from J, with 7 bases between. This chain's CDR3 is CASSLGAFSNQPQHF. The CDR3 DNA reads as TGTGCCAGCAGTTTAGGTGCTTTTAGCAATCAGCCCCAGCATTTT.

Concerning this clonotype itself: This may arise from a read error, as a much more abundant clone is one base away. The genes are TRBV7-9 and TRBJ2-7; tentatively, D is TRBD2 (6 bases). Trimming shortened V by 5 bases and J by 6 bases, and 17 bases separated the two germline ends. Germline CDR1 and CDR2: SEHNR and FQNEAQ (reference sequence). This CDR3 region has 14 residues. This chain's CDR3 is CASSLYGSLSEQYF. In DNA form, the CDR3 reads TGTGCCAGCAGCCTTTACGGGAGTCTATCCGAGCAGTACTTC.

This chain links TRBV6-5 with TRBJ2-5; 10 bases are a match to TRBD1. Germline trimming cut 5 bases from V and 11 bases from J; bases unmatched to any gene: 11. CDR1 and CDR2 from the germline V gene are MNHEY and SVGAGI. The CDR3 is 14 amino acids. DNA of the CDR3: TGTGCCAGCAGTCCCATGGCGGGACAGGGGACTCAGTACTTC. Translated, it gives CASSPMAGQGTQYF.

The chain links TRBV6-1 to TRBJ1-5, with D tentatively TRBD1 (5 bases). V dropped 0 bases and J dropped 7 bases, with 16 bases sitting between them. Germline V gene lookup returns CDR1 MNHNS and CDR2 SASEGT. This CDR3 is built from 16 residues. The CDR3 is CASSEAHGGARQPQHF. In nucleotides, the CDR3 is TGTGCCAGCAGTGAAGCGCACGGAGGGGCAAGACAGCCCCAGCATTTT.

The CDR3 nucleotides are TGTGCCAGCAGCCAAGATCCGGGTCGAAGCGCCCTCCACTTT. Protein sequence: CASSQDPGRSALHF. This chain uses TRBV3-1 with TRBJ1-6; D ambiguous. V was shortened by 0 bases and J by 14 bases, with 14 bases between the two germline ends. The length of the CDR3 is 14 residues. Germline V lookup: CDR1 LGHDT, CDR2 YNNKEL (reference sequence).